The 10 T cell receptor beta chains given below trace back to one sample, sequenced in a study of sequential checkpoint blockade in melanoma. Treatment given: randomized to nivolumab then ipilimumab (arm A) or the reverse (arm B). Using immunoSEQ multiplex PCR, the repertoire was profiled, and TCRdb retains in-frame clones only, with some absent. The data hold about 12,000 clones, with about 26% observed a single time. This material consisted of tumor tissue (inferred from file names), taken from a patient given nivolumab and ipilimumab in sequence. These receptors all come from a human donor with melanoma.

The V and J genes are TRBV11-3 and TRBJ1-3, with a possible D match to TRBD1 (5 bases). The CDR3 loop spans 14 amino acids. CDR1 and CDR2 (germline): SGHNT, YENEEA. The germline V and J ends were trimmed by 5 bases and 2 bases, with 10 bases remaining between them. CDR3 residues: CASSRGVPGNTIYF. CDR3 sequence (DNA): TGTGCCAGCAGCCGGGGGGTCCCTGGAAACACCATATATTTT.

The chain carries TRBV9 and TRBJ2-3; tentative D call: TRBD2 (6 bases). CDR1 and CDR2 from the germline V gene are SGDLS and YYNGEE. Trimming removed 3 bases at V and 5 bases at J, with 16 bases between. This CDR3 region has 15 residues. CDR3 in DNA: TGTGCCAGCAGCGCGGGACTCCTAGAGGTAGATACGCAGTATTTT. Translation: CASSAGLLEVDTQYF.

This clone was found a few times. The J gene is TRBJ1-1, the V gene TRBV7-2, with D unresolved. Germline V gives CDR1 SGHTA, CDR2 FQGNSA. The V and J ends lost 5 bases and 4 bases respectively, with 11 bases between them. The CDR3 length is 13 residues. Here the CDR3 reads CASSELRGTEAFF. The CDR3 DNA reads TGTGCCAGCAGCGAACTGAGAGGCACTGAAGCTTTCTTT. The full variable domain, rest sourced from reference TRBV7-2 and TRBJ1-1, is GAGVSQSPSNKVTEKGKDVELRCDPISGHTALYWYRQSLGQGLEFLIYFQGNSAPDKSGLPSDRFSAERTGGSVSTLTIQRTQQEDSAVYLCASSELRGTEAFFGQGTRLTVV.

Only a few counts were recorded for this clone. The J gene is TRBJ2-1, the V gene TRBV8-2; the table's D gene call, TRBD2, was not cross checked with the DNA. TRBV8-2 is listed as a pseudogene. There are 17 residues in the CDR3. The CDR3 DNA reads TGTGCCAGCAGTTTATTGACCAGCGGGGGGGCCGGGCTAGAGCAGTTCTTC. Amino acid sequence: CASSLLTSGGAGLEQFF.

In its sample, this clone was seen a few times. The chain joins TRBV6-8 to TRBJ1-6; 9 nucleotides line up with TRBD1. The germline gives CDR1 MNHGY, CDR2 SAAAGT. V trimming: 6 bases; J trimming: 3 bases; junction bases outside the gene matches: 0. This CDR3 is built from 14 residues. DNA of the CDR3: TGTGCCAGCAGGGACAGGGGCTATAATTCACCCCTCCACTTT. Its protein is CASRDRGYNSPLHF.

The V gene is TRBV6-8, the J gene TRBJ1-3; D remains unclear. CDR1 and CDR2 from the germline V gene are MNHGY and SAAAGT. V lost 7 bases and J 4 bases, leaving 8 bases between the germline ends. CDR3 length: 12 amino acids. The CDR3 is CASTAKGNTIYF. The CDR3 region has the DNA TGTGCCAGCACTGCGAAAGGAAACACCATATATTTT.

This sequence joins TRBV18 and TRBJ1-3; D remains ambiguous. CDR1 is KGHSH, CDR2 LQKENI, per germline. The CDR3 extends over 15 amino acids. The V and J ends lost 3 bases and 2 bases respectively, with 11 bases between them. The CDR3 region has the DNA TGTGCCAGCTCACCCGGAGAGCGCACTGGAAACACCATATATTTT. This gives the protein CASSPGERTGNTIYF.

The CDR3 bases are TGTGCCAGCTCACCAGGGGGCGGGAGTGAAGCTTTCTTT. Translation gives CASSPGGGSEAFF. The chain uses TRBV18 and TRBJ1-1, with a weak D call TRBD1 (6 bases). Between the trimmed V and J ends, which lost 2 bases and 7 bases, there was a span of 11 bases. CDR1 and CDR2 (germline): KGHSH, LQKENI. There are 13 residues in the CDR3.

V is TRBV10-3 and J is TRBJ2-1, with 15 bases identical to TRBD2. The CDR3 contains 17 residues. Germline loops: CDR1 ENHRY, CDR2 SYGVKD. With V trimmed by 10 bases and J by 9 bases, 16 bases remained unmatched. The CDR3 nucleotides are TGTGCCACTGCGGGACTAGCGGGGGGTGGTCCAAGGAGTGAGCAGTTCTTC. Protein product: CATAGLAGGGPRSEQFF.

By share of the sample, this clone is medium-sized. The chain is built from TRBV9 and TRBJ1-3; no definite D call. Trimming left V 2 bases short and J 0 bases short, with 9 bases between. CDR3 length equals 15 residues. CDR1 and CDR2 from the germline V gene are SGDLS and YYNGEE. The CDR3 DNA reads TGTGCCAGCAGCGTGAACGGGGTCTCTGGAAACACCATATATTTT. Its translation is CASSVNGVSGNTIYF. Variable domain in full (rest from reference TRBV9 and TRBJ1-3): DSGVTQTPKHLITATGQRVTLRCSPRSGDLSVYWYQQSLDQGLQFLIQYYNGEERAKGNILERFSAQQFPDLHSELNLSSLELGDSALYFCASSVNGVSGNTIYFGEGSWLTVV.